Listed here are 10 T cell receptor beta chains from one sample, sequenced in a study of T cell repertoires in cytomegalovirus infection. One entry per CDR3 protein, called by TCRdb with MiXCR from the reads. In the table there are about 250,000 distinct CDR3 sequences, 15% to 20% of which are singletons. Sequenced: CD8+ T cells from PBMCs. The receptors originated from a human donor in good health (CMV status not recorded). Some clones in this sample may be carry-over from other donors' samples.

This clonotype has a single count. J is TRBJ2-3 and V is TRBV4-3; 8 bases are shared with TRBD2. CDR3 length: 18 amino acids. J gave up 0 bases and V 1 base, and 9 bases lay outside the gene matches. CDR1 LGHNA and CDR2 YSLEER come from the germline V gene. The CDR3 sequence is CASSQGPGGGSSTDTQYF. The CDR3 nucleotides are TGCGCCAGCAGCCAAGGGCCAGGCGGGGGGAGTAGCACAGATACGCAGTATTTT.

This clonotype showed up just a few times. This chain joins TRBV28 and TRBJ2-7; TRBD1 matches 10 bases. Germline V gene lookup returns CDR1 MDHEN and CDR2 SYDVKM. The CDR3 sequence is 14 residues long. The V gene end was trimmed by 5 bases and the J gene end by 7 bases; junction bases not matched to a gene: 8. CDR3 region: CASSDPGQGKEQYF. Here the CDR3 DNA reads TGTGCCAGCAGTGATCCGGGACAGGGGAAAGAGCAGTACTTC.

This clonotype was seen ten or more times. The chain is built from TRBV7-2 and TRBJ2-7; D might be TRBD1 (5 bases). V lost 1 base and J 4 bases, leaving 17 bases between the germline ends. The CDR3 contains 16 residues. Germline CDR1 and CDR2: SGHTA and FQGNSA. The CDR3 coding sequence is TGTGCCAGCAGCTTAGTTGTGACAGACCCCTCGTACGAGCAGTACTTC. This gives the protein CASSLVVTDPSYEQYF.

This clonotype was counted between two and nine times. This sequence joins TRBV27 and TRBJ2-2; D uncertain. V shed 5 bases and J shed 1 base, with 11 bases lying between them. The CDR3 runs 15 residues. CDR1 and CDR2 (germline): MNHEY, SMNVEV (reference sequence). As DNA, the CDR3 is TGTGCCAGCAGTCTAATGGGCCGGAACACCGGGGAGCTGTTTTTT. Its protein product is CASSLMGRNTGELFF.

This chain connects TRBV27 to TRBJ2-2; perhaps D is TRBD1 or TRBD2 (5 bases each). Germline CDR1 reads MNHEY; CDR2 reads SMNVEV (reference sequence). The V gene lost 9 bases and the J gene lost 3 bases, with 11 bases spanning the gap. The CDR3 spans 13 residues. The CDR3 region has the DNA TGTGCCAGTGCCGGGACCTACACCGGGGAGCTGTTTTTT. Encoded protein: CASAGTYTGELFF.

This clonotype occurred many times. The rearrangement links TRBV6-1 to TRBJ1-2; no clear D gene. Germline V gene lookup returns CDR1 MNHNS and CDR2 SASEGT. The CDR3 loop spans 14 amino acids. Trimming took 4 bases from V and 4 from J, leaving 13 bases between them. The DNA for the CDR3 is TGTGCCAGCAGTGTGACATCATCGGTCTATGGCTACACCTTC. Translation gives CASSVTSSVYGYTF.

The V and J genes are TRBV9 and TRBJ2-1; TRBD1 agrees at 9 bases. Losses at the gene ends were 7 bases for V and 15 bases for J; bases not matched to a gene: 8. This CDR3 contains 11 residues. Per the germline V gene, CDR1 is SGDLS and CDR2 is YYNGEE. CDR3 nucleotide sequence: TGTGCCAGCTCACCGGGACAGGGACCGTTCTTC. It is translated as CASSPGQGPFF. Full variable domain (rest looked up from reference TRBV9 and TRBJ2-1): DSGVTQTPKHLITATGQRVTLRCSPRSGDLSVYWYQQSLDQGLQFLIQYYNGEERAKGNILERFSAQQFPDLHSELNLSSLELGDSALYFCASSPGQGPFFGPGTRLTVL.

This clonotype has at least ten counts. CDR3 nucleotide sequence: TGTGCCAGCAGATCCACCGGGGGTGGTGGAAACACCATATATTTT. This sequence encodes CASRSTGGGGNTIYF. J is TRBJ1-3 and V is TRBV7-6; TRBD1 is a possible D gene (5 bases). The CDR3 spans 15 residues. The V and J ends lost 6 bases and 3 bases respectively, with 15 bases between them. Germline V gives CDR1 SGHVS, CDR2 FNYEAQ.

This clonotype was detected only once. The chain uses TRBV5-4 and TRBJ2-7, with D perhaps matching TRBD2 (7 bases). The germline V and J ends were trimmed by 5 bases and 0 bases, with 15 bases remaining between them. Germline V gene data show CDR1 as SGHNT and CDR2 as YYREEE (reference sequence). CDR3 length: 15 residues. The CDR3 bases are TGTGCCAGCAGTGTCCGGGGGGCTTCCTCCTACGAGCAGTACTTC. The encoded protein is CASSVRGASSYEQYF.

At least ten counts were recorded for this clonotype. The V gene is TRBV23-1, the J gene TRBJ2-5, with D possibly TRBD1 on 6 matching bases. TRBV23-1 is given ORF status, its function remaining uncertain. V gave up 3 bases and J gave up 0 bases, with 26 bases separating them. The CDR3 sequence is 20 residues long. The CDR3 reads CASSHPPGHLMERNQETQYF. In DNA form, the CDR3 reads TGCGCCAGCAGTCATCCTCCGGGACATCTAATGGAGCGGAACCAAGAGACCCAGTACTTC.